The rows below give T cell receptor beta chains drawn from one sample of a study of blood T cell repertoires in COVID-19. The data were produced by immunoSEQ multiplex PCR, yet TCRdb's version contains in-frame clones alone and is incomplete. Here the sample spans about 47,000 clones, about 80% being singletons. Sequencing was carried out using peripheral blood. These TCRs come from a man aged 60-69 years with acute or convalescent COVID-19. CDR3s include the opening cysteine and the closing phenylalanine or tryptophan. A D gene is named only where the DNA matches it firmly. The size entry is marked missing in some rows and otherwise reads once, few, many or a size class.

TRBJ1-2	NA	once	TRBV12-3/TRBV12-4	TGTGCCAGCAGTTTAAAGGGGCCTGGCTACACCTTC	CASSLKGPGYTF
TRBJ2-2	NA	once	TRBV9	TGTGCCAGCAGCTTCCGACAGGACACCGGGGAGCTGTTTTTT	CASSFRQDTGELFF
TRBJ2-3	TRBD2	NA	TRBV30	TGTGCCTGGAGTTCGGGGGGGGGCACAGATACGCAGTATTTT	CAWSSGGGTDTQYF
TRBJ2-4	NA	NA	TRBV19	TGTGCCAGTAGTATGGGGTATAAGGGGTACATTCAGTACTTC	CASSMGYKGYIQYF
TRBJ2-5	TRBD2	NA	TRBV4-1	TGCGCCAGCAGCCAGGGCCAGGGAGGGGAGACCCAGTACTTC	CASSQGQGGETQYF
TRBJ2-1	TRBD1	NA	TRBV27	TGTGCCAGCTCTTGGGGACAGGGGGGGTACAATGAGCAGTTCTTC	CASSWGQGGYNEQFF
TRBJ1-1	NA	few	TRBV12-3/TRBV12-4	TGTGCCAGCAGTCCAGTAGGACAGCACGAAGCTTTCTTT	CASSPVGQHEAFF
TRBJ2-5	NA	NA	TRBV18	TGTGCCAGCTCACCCCAGGGATTACAAGAGACCCAGTACTTC	CASSPQGLQETQYF
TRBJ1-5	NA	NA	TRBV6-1	TGTGCCAGCAGGATATCATTACAACCCAATCAGCCCCAGCATTTT	CASRISLQPNQPQHF
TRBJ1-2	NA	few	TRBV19	TGTGCCAGTAGTATCCGTGGCAGTTTGTTGTATGGCTACACCTTC	CASSIRGSLLYGYTF
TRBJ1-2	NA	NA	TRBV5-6	TGTGCCAGCAGCTTGAGATGGGAGGGCTACACCTTC	CASSLRWEGYTF
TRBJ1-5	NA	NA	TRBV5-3	TGTGCCAGAAGCTTGCGAGGGAATCAGCCCCAGCATTTT	CARSLRGNQPQHF
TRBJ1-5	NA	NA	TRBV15	TGTGCCACCAGCAGCCCCACTATGCCCCAGCATTTT	CATSSPTMPQHF
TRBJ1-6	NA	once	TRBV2	TGTGCCAGCAGTGAAGGACAGCCGAATTCACCCCTCCACTTT	CASSEGQPNSPLHF
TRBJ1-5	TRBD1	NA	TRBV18	TGTGCCAGCTCACCCAACTTGGGACAGGATCAGCCCCAGCATTTT	CASSPNLGQDQPQHF
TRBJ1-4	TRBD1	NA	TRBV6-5	TGTGCCAGCTTTTTACAGGGGAAAAGTGAAAAACTGTTTTTT	CASFLQGKSEKLFF
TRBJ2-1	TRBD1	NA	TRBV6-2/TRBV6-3	TGTGCCAGCAGTTACTCGAGGTTGGGACAGGGCTACAATGAGCAGTTCTTC	CASSYSRLGQGYNEQFF
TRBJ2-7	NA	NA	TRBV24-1	TGTGCCACCAGTAAGGGGTTCAGGGACGAGCAGTACTTC	CATSKGFRDEQYF
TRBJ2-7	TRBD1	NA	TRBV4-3	TGCGCCAGCAGCCAAGGCTTCGAGACAGGGGGCGGCGAGCAGTACTTC	CASSQGFETGGGEQYF
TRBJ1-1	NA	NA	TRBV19	TGTGCCAGTAGTATGCGGACTAGGGCGAACACTGAAGCTTTCTTT	CASSMRTRANTEAFF
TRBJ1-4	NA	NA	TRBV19	TGTGCCAGTAGTATAGATTTAGTAACGGACAGTTCAACTAATGAAAAACTGTTTTTT	CASSIDLVTDSSTNEKLFF
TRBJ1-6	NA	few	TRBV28	TGTGCCAGCAGTCCCCCTGTGAGAGGGACACCCCTCCACTTT	CASSPPVRGTPLHF
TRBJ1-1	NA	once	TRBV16	TGTGCCAGCAGCCAATCCCTTAACACTGAAGCTTTCTTT	CASSQSLNTEAFF
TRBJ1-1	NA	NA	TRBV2	TGTGCCAGCAGTGAACAGGCAGTGGGCACTGAAGCTTTCTTT	CASSEQAVGTEAFF